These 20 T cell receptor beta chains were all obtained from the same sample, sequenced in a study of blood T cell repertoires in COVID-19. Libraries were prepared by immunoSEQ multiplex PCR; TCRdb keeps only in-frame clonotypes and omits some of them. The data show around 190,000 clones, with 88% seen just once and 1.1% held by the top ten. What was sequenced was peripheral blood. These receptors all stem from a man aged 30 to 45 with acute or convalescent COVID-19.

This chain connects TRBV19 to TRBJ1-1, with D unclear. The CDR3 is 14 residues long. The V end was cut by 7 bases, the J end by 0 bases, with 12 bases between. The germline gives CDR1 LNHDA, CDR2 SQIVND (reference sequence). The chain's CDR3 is CASMPPGMNTEAFF. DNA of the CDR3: TGTGCCAGTATGCCCCCGGGAATGAACACTGAAGCTTTCTTT.

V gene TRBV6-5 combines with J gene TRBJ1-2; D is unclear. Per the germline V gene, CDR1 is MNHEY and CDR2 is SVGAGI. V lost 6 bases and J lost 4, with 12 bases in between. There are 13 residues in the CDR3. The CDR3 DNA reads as TGTGCCAGCAGCAAATCGACGGGCTATGGCTACACCTTC. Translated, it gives CASSKSTGYGYTF.

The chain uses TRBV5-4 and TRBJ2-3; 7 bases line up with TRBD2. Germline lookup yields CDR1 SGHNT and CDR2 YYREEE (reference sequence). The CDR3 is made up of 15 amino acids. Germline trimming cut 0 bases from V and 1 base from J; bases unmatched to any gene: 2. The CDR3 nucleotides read TGTGCCAGCAGCTTGGAGCGGGGCCGCACAGATACGCAGTATTTT. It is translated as CASSLERGRTDTQYF.

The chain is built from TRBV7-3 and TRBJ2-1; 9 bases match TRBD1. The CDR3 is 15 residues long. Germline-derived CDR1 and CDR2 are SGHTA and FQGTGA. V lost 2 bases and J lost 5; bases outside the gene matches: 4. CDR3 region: CASSLFRTGDNEQFF. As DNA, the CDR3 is TGTGCCAGCAGCTTATTTAGGACAGGGGACAATGAGCAGTTCTTC.

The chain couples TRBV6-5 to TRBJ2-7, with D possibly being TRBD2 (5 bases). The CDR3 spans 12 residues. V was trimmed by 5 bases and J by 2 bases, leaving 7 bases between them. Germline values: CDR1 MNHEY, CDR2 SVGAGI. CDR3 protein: CASSTGAYEQYF. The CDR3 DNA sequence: TGTGCCAGCAGTACCGGGGCCTACGAGCAGTACTTC.

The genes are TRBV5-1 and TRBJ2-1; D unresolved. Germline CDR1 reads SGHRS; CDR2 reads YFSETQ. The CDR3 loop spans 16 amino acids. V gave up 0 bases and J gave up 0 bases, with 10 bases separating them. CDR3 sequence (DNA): TGCGCCAGCAGCTTGGGACTTTTGAGCTCCTACAATGAGCAGTTCTTC. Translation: CASSLGLLSSYNEQFF. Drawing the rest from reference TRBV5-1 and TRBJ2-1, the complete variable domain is KAGVTQTPRYLIKTRGQQVTLSCSPISGHRSVSWYQQTPGQGLQFLFEYFSETQRNKGNFPGRFSGRQFSNSRSEMNVSTLELGDSALYLCASSLGLLSSYNEQFFGPGTRLTVL.

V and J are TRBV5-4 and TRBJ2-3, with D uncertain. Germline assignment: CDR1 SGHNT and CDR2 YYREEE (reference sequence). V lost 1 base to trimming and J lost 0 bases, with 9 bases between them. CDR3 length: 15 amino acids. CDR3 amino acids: CASSLPGRSTDTQYF. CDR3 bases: TGTGCCAGCAGCTTGCCAGGCCGGAGCACAGATACGCAGTATTTT. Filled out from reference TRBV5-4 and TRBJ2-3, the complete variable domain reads ETGVTQSPTHLIKTRGQQVTLRCSSQSGHNTVSWYQQALGQGPQFIFQYYREEENGRGNFPPRFSGLQFPNYSSELNVNALELDDSALYLCASSLPGRSTDTQYFGPGTRLTVL.

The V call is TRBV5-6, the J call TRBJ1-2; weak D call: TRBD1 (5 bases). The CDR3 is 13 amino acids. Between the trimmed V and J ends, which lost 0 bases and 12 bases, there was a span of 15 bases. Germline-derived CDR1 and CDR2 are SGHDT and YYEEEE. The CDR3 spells CASSLGRGSSNTF. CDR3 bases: TGTGCCAGCAGCTTGGGTAGGGGAAGTAGTAACACCTTC.

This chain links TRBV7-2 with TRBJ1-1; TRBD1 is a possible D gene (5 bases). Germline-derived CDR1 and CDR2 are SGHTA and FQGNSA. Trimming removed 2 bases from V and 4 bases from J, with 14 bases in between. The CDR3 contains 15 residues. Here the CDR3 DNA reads TGTGCCAGCAGCTTATGGGGGGTTGCTGCCACTGAAGCTTTCTTT. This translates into CASSLWGVAATEAFF.

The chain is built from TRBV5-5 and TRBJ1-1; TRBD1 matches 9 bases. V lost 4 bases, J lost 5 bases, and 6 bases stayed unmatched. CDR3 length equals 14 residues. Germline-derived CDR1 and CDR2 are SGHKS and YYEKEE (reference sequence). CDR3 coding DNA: TGTGCCAGCAGCCCCGGGACAGGGATGACTGAAGCTTTCTTT. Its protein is CASSPGTGMTEAFF.

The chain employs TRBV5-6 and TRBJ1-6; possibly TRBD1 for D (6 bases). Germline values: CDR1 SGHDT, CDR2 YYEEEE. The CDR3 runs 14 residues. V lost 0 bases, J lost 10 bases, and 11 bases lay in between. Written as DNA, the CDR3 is TGTGCCAGCAGCTTGGCGGGGGGGCCCTCACCCCTCCACTTT. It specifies CASSLAGGPSPLHF.

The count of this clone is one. The CDR3 reads CATSEGQLLQETQYF. The CDR3 DNA reads TGTGCCACCAGTGAAGGACAGCTTCTCCAAGAGACCCAGTACTTC. This chain uses TRBV24-1 with TRBJ2-5; D is perhaps TRBD1 (6 bases). V lost 4 bases and J 1 base, leaving 12 bases between the germline ends. The CDR3 sequence is 15 residues long. The V gene's germline CDR1 is KGHDR and CDR2 SFDVKD.

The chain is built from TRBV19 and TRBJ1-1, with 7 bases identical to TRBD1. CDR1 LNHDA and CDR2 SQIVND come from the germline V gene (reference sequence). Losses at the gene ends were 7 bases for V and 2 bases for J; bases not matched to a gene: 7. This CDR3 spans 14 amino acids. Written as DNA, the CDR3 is TGTGCCAGTACCCTCGACAGGGTCAACACTGAAGCTTTCTTT. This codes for CASTLDRVNTEAFF.

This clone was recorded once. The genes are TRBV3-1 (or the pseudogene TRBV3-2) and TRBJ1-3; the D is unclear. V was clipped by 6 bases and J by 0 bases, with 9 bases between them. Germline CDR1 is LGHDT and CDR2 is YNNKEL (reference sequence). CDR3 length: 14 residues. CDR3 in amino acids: CASRPRGSGNTIYF. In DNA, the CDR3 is TGTGCCAGCAGGCCCCGCGGCTCTGGAAACACCATATATTTT.

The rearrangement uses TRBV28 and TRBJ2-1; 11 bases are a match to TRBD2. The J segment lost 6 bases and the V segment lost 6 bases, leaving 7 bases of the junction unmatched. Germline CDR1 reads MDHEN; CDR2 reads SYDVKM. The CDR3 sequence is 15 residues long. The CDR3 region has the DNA TGTGCCAGCAGCCATAGCGGGAGGGTACGCAATGAGCAGTTCTTC. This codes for CASSHSGRVRNEQFF.

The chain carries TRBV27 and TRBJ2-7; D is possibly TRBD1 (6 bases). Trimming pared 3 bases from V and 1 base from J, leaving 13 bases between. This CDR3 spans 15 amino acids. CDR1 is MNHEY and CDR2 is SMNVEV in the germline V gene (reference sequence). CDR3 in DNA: TGTGCCAGCAGTTTTACAGGGACGGGATCCTACGAGCAGTACTTC. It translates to CASSFTGTGSYEQYF.

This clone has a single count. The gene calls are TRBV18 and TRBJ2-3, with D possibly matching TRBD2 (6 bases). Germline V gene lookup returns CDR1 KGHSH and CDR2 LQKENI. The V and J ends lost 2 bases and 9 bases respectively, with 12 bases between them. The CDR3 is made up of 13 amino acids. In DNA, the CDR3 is TGTGCCAGCTCACCAAATCCGGGGGAGACGCAGTATTTT. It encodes CASSPNPGETQYF.

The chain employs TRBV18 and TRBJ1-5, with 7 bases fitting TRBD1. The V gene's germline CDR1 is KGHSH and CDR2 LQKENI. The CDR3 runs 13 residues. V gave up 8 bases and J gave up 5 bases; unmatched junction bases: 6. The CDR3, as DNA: TGTGCCAGCGGCCGGGACAGAGATCAGCCCCAGCATTTT. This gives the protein CASGRDRDQPQHF.

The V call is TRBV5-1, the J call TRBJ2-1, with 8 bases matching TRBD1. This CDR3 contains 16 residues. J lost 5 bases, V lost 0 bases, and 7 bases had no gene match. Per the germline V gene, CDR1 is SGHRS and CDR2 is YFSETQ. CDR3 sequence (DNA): TGCGCCAGCAGCTTGGGTGAACAGGGGGTACACAATGAGCAGTTCTTC. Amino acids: CASSLGEQGVHNEQFF.

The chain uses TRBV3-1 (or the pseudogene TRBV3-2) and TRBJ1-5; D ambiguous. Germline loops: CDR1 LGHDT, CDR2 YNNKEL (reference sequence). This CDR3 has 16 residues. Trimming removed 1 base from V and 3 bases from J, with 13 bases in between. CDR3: CASSQGGSRPNQPQHF. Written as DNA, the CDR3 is TGTGCCAGCAGCCAAGGAGGTTCCCGACCCAATCAGCCCCAGCATTTT.